This is a list of T cell receptor beta chains from one sample in a study of brain T cells in children with intractable seizures. Here immunoSEQ multiplex PCR was the method, and the copy in TCRdb shows in-frame clones only, minus some. This sample yields roughly 110,000 clones, of which roughly 94% are seen a single time; 3.5% to 4% belongs to the top ten. The sequencing used peripheral blood, collected at surgery. These TCRs come from a boy under two years old with hemimegalencephaly and intractable seizures. CDR3s include the opening cysteine and the closing phenylalanine or tryptophan. A D gene is named only where the DNA matches it firmly. Only some rows state a clone size, as once, few, many or a class for expanded clones.

d_call	v_call	j_call	clone_size	cdr3_nt	cdr3_aa
.	TRBV6-9	TRBJ2-7	.	TGTGCCAGTCTCGACTACGAGCAGTACTTC	CASLDYEQYF
TRBD2	TRBV12-5	TRBJ2-1	.	TGTGCTCACTTGCCCGGGGGGGAGGCTTACAATGAGCAGTTCTTC	CAHLPGGEAYNEQFF
TRBD1	TRBV5-1	TRBJ2-6	.	TGCGCCAGCAGCTGGGGGACAGGGCGCATCTCTGGGGCCAACGTCCTGACTTTC	CASSWGTGRISGANVLTF
.	TRBV3-1/TRBV3-2	TRBJ2-7	once	TGTGCCAGCAGCGGGACCGTGACCTACGAGCAGTACTTC	CASSGTVTYEQYF
TRBD2	TRBV6-5	TRBJ2-3	.	TGTGCCAGCAGTTTCGGACTAGCGGGGGGCACAGATACGCAGTATTTT	CASSFGLAGGTDTQYF
.	TRBV10-2	TRBJ2-2	.	TGCGCCAGCAGTCGGGCAGGGGACACCGGGGAGCTGTTTTTT	CASSRAGDTGELFF
.	TRBV5-1	TRBJ2-7	.	TGCGCCAGCAGCGCGGAGGGCAGCCTCGACGAGCAGTACTTC	CASSAEGSLDEQYF
.	TRBV18	TRBJ1-1	.	TGTGCCAGCTCACCGGACAGATCAGAAGCTTTCTTT	CASSPDRSEAFF
.	TRBV4-1	TRBJ1-2	.	TGCGCCAGCAGCCAAGCCCCAGGCTCTAACTATGGCTACACCTTC	CASSQAPGSNYGYTF
TRBD1	TRBV3-1/TRBV3-2	TRBJ2-1	.	TGTGCCAGCAGGCACGTATCCGGGACAGGGTCGCATGAGCAGTTCTTC	CASRHVSGTGSHEQFF
.	TRBV7-3	TRBJ2-2	.	TGTGCCAGCAGCTTAACGCAGCGCGGGGAGCTGTTTTTT	CASSLTQRGELFF
TRBD1	TRBV11-3	TRBJ2-3	.	TGTGCCAGCAGCTTTATGGACAGGGGGACAGATACGCAGTATTTT	CASSFMDRGTDTQYF
.	TRBV28	TRBJ2-3	.	TGTGCCAGCAGTTGGATGGCAGATACGCAGTATTTT	CASSWMADTQYF
.	TRBV5-1	TRBJ2-3	.	TGCGCCAGCAGCTTGAGGGCGACTAGCACAGATACGCAGTATTTT	CASSLRATSTDTQYF
.	TRBV11-3	TRBJ2-4	.	TGTGCCAGCAGCCCCGCGGGGGCCAAAAACATTCAGTACTTC	CASSPAGAKNIQYF